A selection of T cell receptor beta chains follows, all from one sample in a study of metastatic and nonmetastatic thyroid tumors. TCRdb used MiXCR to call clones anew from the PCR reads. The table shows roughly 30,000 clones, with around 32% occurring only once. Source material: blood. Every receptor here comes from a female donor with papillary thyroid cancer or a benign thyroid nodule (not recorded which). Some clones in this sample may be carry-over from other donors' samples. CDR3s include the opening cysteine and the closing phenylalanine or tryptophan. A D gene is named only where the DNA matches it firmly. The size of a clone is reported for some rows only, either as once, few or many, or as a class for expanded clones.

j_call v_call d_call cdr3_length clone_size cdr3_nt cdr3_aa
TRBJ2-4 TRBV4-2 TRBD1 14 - TGTGCCAGCAGCGCCTCCGGGACAGGAAAGATTAAGTACTTC CASSASGTGKIKYF
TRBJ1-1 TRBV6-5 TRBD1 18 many TGTGCCAGCAAGCTGTTTCCGGGACAGTCAGGATTGGGCACTGAAGCTTTCTTT CASKLFPGQSGLGTEAFF
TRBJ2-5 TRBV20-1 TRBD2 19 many TGCAGTGCTAGGTCCGGGACTAGCGGGAATAATGGTATAGGGGAGACCCAGTACTTC CSARSGTSGNNGIGETQYF
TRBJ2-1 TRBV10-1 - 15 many TGCGCCAGCAGTCGGGACTTAAGCTCCTACAATGAGCAGTTCTTC CASSRDLSSYNEQFF
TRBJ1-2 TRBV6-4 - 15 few TGTGCCAGCAGTGACTCTTCCGACGGAAACTATGGCTACACCTTC CASSDSSDGNYGYTF
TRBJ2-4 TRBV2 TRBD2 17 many TGTGCCAGCAGTGTGGCGGGAGAAGATCTAGCCAAAAACATTCAGTACTTC CASSVAGEDLAKNIQYF
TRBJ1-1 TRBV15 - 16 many TGTGCCACCAGCAACCCCTCAGGGCCCACGAACACTGAAGCTTTCTTT CATSNPSGPTNTEAFF
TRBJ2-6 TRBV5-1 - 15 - TGCGCCAGCAGCTTGCGACCAGGTGGGGCCAACGTCCTGACTTTC CASSLRPGGANVLTF
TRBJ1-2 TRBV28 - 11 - TGTGCCAGCAGCTCTAACTATGGCTACACCTTC CASSSNYGYTF
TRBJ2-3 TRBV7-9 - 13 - TGTGCCAGCAGCTCCGCGGAAGCAGATACGCAGTATTTT CASSSAEADTQYF
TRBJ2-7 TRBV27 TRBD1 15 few TGTGCCAGCGCCCGGACTGGACAGGGACCCTACGAGCAGTACTTC CASARTGQGPYEQYF
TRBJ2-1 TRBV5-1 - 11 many TGCGCCAGCAGCTTGGCCAATGAGCAGTTCTTC CASSLANEQFF
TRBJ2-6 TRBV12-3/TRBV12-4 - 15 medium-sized TGTGCCAGCAGCCCAATCGGCTCTGGGGCCAACGTCCTGACTTTC CASSPIGSGANVLTF
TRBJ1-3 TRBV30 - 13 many TGTGCCTGGAACAGGTTGTACGGAAACACCATATATTTT CAWNRLYGNTIYF
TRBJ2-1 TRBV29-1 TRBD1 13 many TGCAGCGTTGAGTTACAGGGGCCCAATGAGCAGTTCTTC CSVELQGPNEQFF
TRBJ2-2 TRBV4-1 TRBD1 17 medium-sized TGCGCCAGCAGCCCCTTGACAGGGGGCGCCGACACCGGGGAGCTGTTTTTT CASSPLTGGADTGELFF
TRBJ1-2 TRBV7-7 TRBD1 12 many TGTGCTATTACCGGGACAGGGGATGGCTACACCTTC CAITGTGDGYTF
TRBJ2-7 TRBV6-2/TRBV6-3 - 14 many TGTGCCGGCAGTTCGCTCGAGGCAGGCTACGAGCAGTACTTC CAGSSLEAGYEQYF
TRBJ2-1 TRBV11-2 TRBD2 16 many TGTGCCAGCAGACCAATTTATGGCGGGAGGGCCTCAGGGCAGTTCTTC CASRPIYGGRASGQFF
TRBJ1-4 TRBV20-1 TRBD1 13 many TGCAGTGCCCCGGGACAGGAAAATGAAAAACTGTTTTTT CSAPGQENEKLFF
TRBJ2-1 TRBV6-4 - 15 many TGTGCCAGCAGTGTCGAGGGGAGAGGGGGAAATGAGCAGTTCTTC CASSVEGRGGNEQFF
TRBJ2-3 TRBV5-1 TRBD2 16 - TGCGCCAGCAGTACGGCCGGCGGGAGGGCCAAAGATACGCAGTATTTT CASSTAGGRAKDTQYF
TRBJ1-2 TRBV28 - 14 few TGTGCCAGCAGTCAGGTAGTTTCTAACTATGGCTACTCCTTC CASSQVVSNYGYSF
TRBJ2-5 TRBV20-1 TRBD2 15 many TGCAGTGCTGAACGGACTAGCGGGAGGCGAGAGACCCAGTACTTC CSAERTSGRRETQYF
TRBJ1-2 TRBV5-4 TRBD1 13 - TGTGCCAGCAGCCACGGACAGGACTATGGCTACACCTTC CASSHGQDYGYTF
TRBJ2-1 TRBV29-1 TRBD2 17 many TGCAGCGTTGATGGACTAAGGGCTAGCGGGGGTTACAATGAGCAGTTCTTC CSVDGLRASGGYNEQFF